The clone carrying this T cell receptor beta chain was seen a few times. The CDR3 is 15 amino acids. Germline trimming cut 2 bases from V and 5 bases from J; bases unmatched to any gene: 9. Germline CDR1 and CDR2: SGDLS and YYNGEE. This sample was taken from a study of blood T cell repertoires in COVID-19. Study-wide context: T cells, B-cell-depleted T cells, or PBMCs supplied cDNA or gDNA.

In the authors' workflow: From reference gene primer amplification, estimates of nucleated cell counts were derived. This table comes from immunoSEQ multiplex PCR, and its TCRdb copy is limited to in-frame clones, with some not included. V and J calls and clone size are those listed in that table; D and trimming were worked out from the DNA. The repertoire holds about 170,000 clones, with roughly 78% as singletons. The receptor comes from a woman aged 70-85 years in a cohort exposed to, infected with or recovered from COVID-19 (not recorded which). Material: PBMCs or T cells enriched from blood (not recorded which). J is TRBJ2-7 and V is TRBV9; 8 nucleotides match TRBD2. The CDR3 nucleotides are TGTGCCAGCAGCGTCGGGGGGGCCTGGACGGACGAGCAGTACTTC. Protein sequence: CASSVGGAWTDEQYF.